This T cell receptor (beta chain) was recovered during a study of blood T cell repertoires in COVID-19. Some clones are missing from TCRdb's copy, which holds only in-frame ones; the method was immunoSEQ multiplex PCR. In the table there are 200,000 to 250,000 clones, 85% to 90% of which are singletons. The V end was cut by 3 bases, the J end by 0 bases, with 9 bases between. The CDR3 consists of 15 residues. The germline gives CDR1 WSHSY, CDR2 SAAADI. The sequenced sample was peripheral blood. This TCR was recovered from a man younger than 45 with COVID-19, enrolled during active disease. The V gene is TRBV10-2, the J gene TRBJ1-5; maybe TRBD1 (6 bases). CDR3 nucleotide sequence: TGCGCCAGCAGTGAAAGGACAGATAGCAATCAGCCCCAGCATTTT. It codes for CASSERTDSNQPQHF.